This TCR beta chain was sequenced for a study of PD-L1 blockade in urothelial cancer. Study-level information: Of some 30 patients, some 25 were males with bladder-origin urothelial cancer. T cells were recovered from blood samples at a median of roughly 150,000. Blood underwent analysis 3 weeks (second dose) and 6 weeks after treatment began. Points from the study as a whole: A pretreatment blood TCR clonality that fell below the median predicted better progression-free and overall survival.

This clone is a singleton in its sample. Its target is unknown. Clones were read by immunoSEQ multiplex PCR, and TCRdb kept only the in-frame ones, dropping some. The sample has about 88,000 clones, 90% seen once. The CDR3 spans 13 residues. The germline V and J ends were trimmed by 5 bases and 8 bases, with 15 bases remaining between them. Germline CDR1 reads WNHNN; CDR2 reads SYGVQD (reference sequence). The chain carries TRBV10-1 and TRBJ1-2; D not certain. This receptor was obtained from a man between 60 and 75 years old with urothelial cancer. The sample in question was PBMCs, obtained around atezolizumab (anti-PD-L1) treatment. The CDR3 reads CASSPRENSGYTF. CDR3 nucleotides: TGCGCCAGCAGTCCGAGGGAAAATTCGGGCTACACCTTC.